Following are 30 T cell receptor beta chains from one sample sequenced in a study of T cells after yellow fever vaccination. TCRdb itself ran the 5' RACE reads through MiXCR, one entry per CDR3 protein. The sample has roughly 79,000 distinct CDR3 sequences; about 7.3% are singletons. The starting material was CD8+ T cells sorted from PBMCs, obtained around 10 days after the first yellow fever vaccination. These receptors all stem from a man between 18 and 35 years old who received the YFV17D yellow fever vaccine.

This clonotype was detected only a few times. This chain uses TRBV19 with TRBJ2-1; the D call may be TRBD1 or TRBD2 (5 bases each). This CDR3 comprises 16 residues. The V end lost 3 bases, the J end lost 3 bases, and 15 bases lay between the germline ends. The germline V gene has CDR1 LNHDA and CDR2 SQIVND (reference sequence). CDR3 loop: CASSISRGTRYNEQFF. CDR3 DNA: TGTGCCAGTAGTATTTCTCGAGGGACGCGCTACAATGAGCAGTTCTTC.

In its sample, this clonotype was seen many times. This rearrangement joins TRBV2 to TRBJ1-2; 10 bases line up with TRBD1. The CDR3 runs 15 residues. The germline V gene encodes CDR1 SNHLY and CDR2 FYNNEI. Unmatched junction bases numbered 8, after V lost 2 bases and J lost 8 bases. This CDR3 reads CASSEFRDRGRGYTF. In DNA form, the CDR3 reads TGTGCCAGCAGTGAATTCCGGGACAGGGGTCGAGGCTACACCTTC.

This clonotype was seen a handful of times. The CDR3 DNA reads TGTGCCAGCAGCCTACTCACAGGGTACAATGAGCAGTTCTTC. Residues: CASSLLTGYNEQFF. V is TRBV7-6 and J is TRBJ2-1; D perhaps matches TRBD1 (6 bases). The V end was cut by 5 bases, the J end by 4 bases, with 12 bases between. Germline CDR1 and CDR2: SGHVS and FNYEAQ. There are 14 residues in the CDR3. Complete variable domain (other parts from reference TRBV7-6 and TRBJ2-1): GAGVSQSPRYKVTKRGQDVALRCDPISGHVSLYWYRQALGQGPEFLTYFNYEAQQDKSGLPNDRFSAERPEGSISTLTIQRTEQRDSAMYRCASSLLTGYNEQFFGPGTRLTVL.

This clonotype was counted only a few times. V and J are TRBV12-3 or TRBV12-4 and TRBJ2-7; D is possibly TRBD2 (5 bases). Trimming cost V 3 bases and J 7 bases, with 10 bases left between them. This CDR3 contains 12 residues. This CDR3 is CASSFKPGEQYF. As DNA, the CDR3 is TGTGCCAGCAGTTTTAAGCCGGGGGAGCAGTACTTC.

In this sample, this clonotype turned up many times. The chain is built from TRBV2 and TRBJ1-4; D remains unclear. Germline V gene sequence: CDR1 SNHLY, CDR2 FYNNEI. The V and J ends lost 4 bases and 3 bases respectively, with 3 bases between them. CDR3 length: 12 amino acids. The chain's CDR3 is CASSGANEKLFF. The CDR3 bases are TGTGCCAGCAGTGGTGCTAATGAAAAACTGTTTTTT.

The table lists this clonotype with many counts. The chain is built from TRBV18 and TRBJ2-5, with a possible D match to TRBD2 (5 bases). The CDR3 is made up of 13 amino acids. Trimming took 6 bases from V and 0 from J, leaving 8 bases between them. Germline-derived CDR1 and CDR2 are KGHSH and LQKENI. The CDR3 is CASSSTNQETQYF. CDR3 in DNA: TGTGCCAGCTCGTCGACTAACCAAGAGACCCAGTACTTC.

This clonotype appeared many times. This chain links TRBV12-3 or TRBV12-4 with TRBJ2-7; D may be TRBD1 (6 bases). Trimming removed 2 bases at V and 0 bases at J, with 14 bases between. This CDR3 has 16 residues. This chain's CDR3 is CASSLNPGEHSYEQYF. As DNA, the CDR3 is TGTGCCAGCAGTTTAAATCCAGGGGAGCACTCCTACGAGCAGTACTTC.

This clonotype was seen many times. The chain joins TRBV20-1 to TRBJ1-2, with D uncertain. V was clipped by 5 bases and J by 1 base, with 11 bases between them. This CDR3 region has 13 residues. Germline V gives CDR1 DFQATT, CDR2 SNEGSKA (reference sequence). DNA for the CDR3: TGCAGTGCTTCGGCGCTTGATAACTATGGCTACACCTTC. Its translation is CSASALDNYGYTF.

This clonotype turned up a few times. Here the CDR3 DNA reads TGTGCCAGCAGCCGGGCGGGGGCTTCCGAGCAGTACTTC. Its protein is CASSRAGASEQYF. The rearrangement joins TRBV7-9 to TRBJ2-7; TRBD2 might be the D (7 bases). Trimming took off 5 bases at V and 6 bases at J, with 14 bases between the two ends. CDR3 length: 13 amino acids. The V gene's germline CDR1 is SEHNR and CDR2 FQNEAQ (reference sequence).

At least ten counts were recorded for this clonotype. The genes are TRBV7-6 and TRBJ2-3, with 8 nucleotides matching TRBD2. This CDR3 spans 17 amino acids. Germline V gives CDR1 SGHVS, CDR2 FNYEAQ. The ends lost 1 base at V and 4 bases at J; junction bases unmatched: 10. Here the CDR3 reads CASSLVGGAGASDTQYF. In DNA, the CDR3 is TGTGCCAGCAGCTTAGTAGGGGGAGCGGGGGCATCAGATACGCAGTATTTT.

Worth noting for this clonotype: It may be a read error: a sequence one base away is much more abundant. The chain recombines TRBV20-1 with TRBJ1-1, with D perhaps TRBD1 (5 bases). The CDR3 runs to 14 residues. Germline V CDR1 and CDR2: DFQATT, SNEGSKA (reference sequence). Trimming stripped 6 bases from V and 0 bases from J, with 14 bases between. The CDR3 spells CSAPWEGMNTEAFF. CDR3 sequence (DNA): TGCAGTGCACCCTGGGAGGGGATGAACACTGAAGCTTTCTTT.

There are many counts of this clonotype. CDR3 loop: CASSLTYEGGNEAFF. CDR3 DNA sequence: TGCGCCAGCAGCTTGACTTACGAGGGCGGGAATGAAGCTTTCTTT. This chain connects TRBV5-1 to TRBJ1-1; D is ambiguous. There are 15 residues in the CDR3. The V gene's germline CDR1 is SGHRS and CDR2 YFSETQ. V dropped 1 base and J dropped 7 bases, with 17 bases sitting between them.

This clonotype was observed many times. The CDR3 here is CASSLAIGTGGSKNIQYF. The CDR3 DNA is TGCGCCAGCAGCTTGGCCATTGGGACAGGGGGTTCCAAAAACATTCAGTACTTC. The chain employs TRBV5-1 and TRBJ2-4, with 11 bases aligning to TRBD1. This CDR3 spans 18 amino acids. Trimming removed 0 bases from V and 2 bases from J; junction bases left unmatched: 7. The germline CDR1 and CDR2 sequences are SGHRS and YFSETQ.

This chain links TRBV12-3 or TRBV12-4 with TRBJ1-4; 7 positions agree with TRBD1. The CDR3 sequence is 14 residues long. V trimming: 6 bases; J trimming: 8 bases; junction bases outside the gene matches: 9. Written as DNA, the CDR3 is TGTGCCAGCAGCCCGGGACAGTTGAACGAAAAACTGTTTTTT. Translation gives CASSPGQLNEKLFF.

Only a few counts were recorded for this clonotype. The chain is built from TRBV3-1 and TRBJ2-2; perhaps TRBD2 as D (6 bases). The germline CDR1 and CDR2 sequences are LGHDT and YNNKEL (reference sequence). Trimming cost V 4 bases and J 6 bases, with 18 bases left between them. CDR3 size: 16 residues. CDR3 sequence reads: CASSRPRGVAAGELFF. The CDR3 nucleotides read TGTGCCAGCAGCCGACCCCGCGGGGTAGCGGCCGGGGAGCTGTTTTTT.

This clonotype was detected ten times or more. The rearrangement joins TRBV7-3 to TRBJ2-3; 11 bases map to TRBD1. The CDR3 is 18 residues long. Germline assignment: CDR1 SGHTA and CDR2 FQGTGA. Trimming took 5 bases from V and 0 from J; bases not matched to a gene: 10. The CDR3 nucleotides read TGTGCCAGCAGCCCCGGGACAGGGGGAACTTTTAGCACAGATACGCAGTATTTT. Protein sequence: CASSPGTGGTFSTDTQYF.

This clonotype was seen only a few times. The gene calls are TRBV14 and TRBJ1-2; the D gene is possibly TRBD1 (6 bases). Trimming left V 4 bases short and J 7 bases short, with 13 bases between. This CDR3 has 13 residues. The germline CDR1 and CDR2 sequences are SGHDN and FVKESK. The CDR3: CASSLYRVSGYTF. As DNA, the CDR3 is TGTGCCAGCAGCCTCTACAGGGTATCTGGCTACACCTTC. Full variable domain (rest looked up from reference TRBV14 and TRBJ1-2): EAGVTQFPSHSVIEKGQTVTLRCDPISGHDNLYWYRRVMGKEIKFLLHFVKESKQDESGMPNNRFLAERTGGTYSTLKVQPAELEDSGVYFCASSLYRVSGYTFGSGTRLTVV.

This clonotype was counted only a few times. The chain couples TRBV7-9 to TRBJ2-5, with D tentatively TRBD2 (6 bases). CDR1 and CDR2 (germline): SEHNR, FQNEAQ (reference sequence). With 5 bases removed from V and 5 bases from J, the gap between germline ends came to 12 bases. The CDR3 has 13 amino acids. CDR3 in DNA: TGTGCCAGCAGCGCGGGCGGGGCGGAGACCCAGTACTTC. Protein: CASSAGGAETQYF.

V and J are TRBV7-8 and TRBJ2-1, with 9 bases aligning to TRBD2. The V gene's germline CDR1 is SGHVS and CDR2 FQNEAQ. This CDR3 spans 20 amino acids. Unmatched junction bases numbered 21, after V lost 5 bases and J lost 4 bases. The CDR3 protein is CASSHRSFGGGAETYNEQFF. The CDR3 region has the DNA TGTGCCAGCAGCCACCGGTCCTTCGGCGGGGGGGCGGAGACTTACAATGAGCAGTTCTTC.

The sample holds a few counts of this clonotype. The CDR3 nucleotides are TGTGCCAGCTCCCCCCGCGTCGAGGGCCATGAGCAGTTCTTC. Translated: CASSPRVEGHEQFF. The rearrangement links TRBV7-3 to TRBJ2-1; tentative D call: TRBD2 (5 bases). This CDR3 spans 14 amino acids. The germline V gene has CDR1 SGHTA and CDR2 FQGTGA. V was clipped by 8 bases and J by 8 bases, with 19 bases between them.

This clonotype is labeled as medium-sized (0.01 to 0.1%). J is TRBJ2-2 and V is TRBV4-2; possibly TRBD1 or TRBD2 for D (5 bases each). V gave up 0 bases and J gave up 4 bases, with 12 bases separating them. The CDR3 totals 16 residues. From germline, CDR1 is LGHNA and CDR2 YNFKEQ. The CDR3 here is CASSQEGDPSTGELFF. The CDR3 DNA reads TGTGCCAGCAGCCAAGAGGGGGACCCCTCCACCGGGGAGCTGTTTTTT.

The rearrangement uses TRBV12-3 or TRBV12-4 and TRBJ2-1; D remains ambiguous. This CDR3 has 14 amino acids. The germline V and J ends were trimmed by 2 bases and 1 base, with 6 bases remaining between them. The CDR3 sequence: CASSLLRSYNEQFF. The CDR3 region has the DNA TGTGCCAGCAGTTTACTGAGATCCTACAATGAGCAGTTCTTC.

The table lists this clonotype with many counts. The CDR3 loop reads CASSLSGPVYEQYF. The CDR3 DNA is TGTGCCAGCAGTTTATCAGGACCCGTCTACGAGCAGTACTTC. V and J are TRBV27 and TRBJ2-7, with D unresolved. Between the trimmed V and J ends, which lost 0 bases and 3 bases, there was a span of 9 bases. The CDR3 length is 14 residues. Germline CDR1 reads MNHEY; CDR2 reads SMNVEV (reference sequence).

The chain combines TRBV30 with TRBJ1-1; no definite D call. Germline CDR1 and CDR2: GTSNPN and SVGIG (reference sequence). The V and J ends lost 3 bases and 1 base respectively, with 3 bases between them. The CDR3 runs 11 residues. CDR3 coding DNA: TGTGCCTGGAGCAGGAACACTGAAGCTTTCTTT. This translates into CAWSRNTEAFF.

The chain has TRBV5-6 and TRBJ2-4, with unresolved D. There are 16 residues in the CDR3. The germline V gene has CDR1 SGHDT and CDR2 YYEEEE. Trimming took off 0 bases at V and 3 bases at J, with 13 bases between the two ends. The CDR3 DNA sequence: TGTGCCAGCAGCTTGGCTCCCCGCCCGGACAAAAACATTCAGTACTTC. It yields the protein CASSLAPRPDKNIQYF.

The chain has TRBV18 and TRBJ1-4; no clear D. CDR1 and CDR2 from the germline V gene are KGHSH and LQKENI. The length of the CDR3 is 14 residues. Trimming stripped 5 bases from V and 5 bases from J, with 12 bases between. The CDR3 protein is CASSVADGNEKLFF. Here the CDR3 DNA reads TGTGCCAGCTCAGTGGCGGACGGGAATGAAAAACTGTTTTTT.

This clonotype showed up just a few times. The chain recombines TRBV6-2 or TRBV6-3 with TRBJ2-3; TRBD1 aligns across 8 bases. The junction had 13 bases not matched to a gene; V was cut back by 5 bases and J by 3 bases. The CDR3 has 17 residues. Germline assignment: CDR1 MNHEY and CDR2 SVGEGT. Here the CDR3 DNA reads TGTGCCAGCAGTCACCGGAATCCGGGACAGGAGACAGATACGCAGTATTTT. Its translation: CASSHRNPGQETDTQYF.

Only a few counts were recorded for this clonotype. The rearrangement links TRBV24-1 to TRBJ2-1; 8 nucleotides line up with TRBD1. J gave up 6 bases and V 0 bases, and 6 bases lay outside the gene matches. Germline CDR1 reads KGHDR; CDR2 reads SFDVKD. The CDR3 loop spans 16 amino acids. This CDR3 is CATSDLQGAPTNEQFF. CDR3 coding DNA: TGTGCCACCAGTGATTTGCAGGGGGCGCCTACCAATGAGCAGTTCTTC.

This sequence joins TRBV5-1 and TRBJ2-1; a possible D gene is TRBD1 (5 bases). Germline V gene data show CDR1 as SGHRS and CDR2 as YFSETQ. The CDR3 loop spans 16 amino acids. V lost 6 bases and J 0 bases, leaving 16 bases between the germline ends. The CDR3 bases are TGCGCCAGCACCCCAGTGAGTGGGGCCTCCTACAATGAGCAGTTCTTC. Amino acid sequence: CASTPVSGASYNEQFF.

This clonotype was found a few times. The J gene is TRBJ1-6, the V gene TRBV7-9; D ambiguous. V was trimmed by 3 bases and J by 3 bases, leaving 6 bases between them. CDR1 is SEHNR and CDR2 is FQNEAQ in the germline V gene (reference sequence). The CDR3 has 14 residues. CDR3 nucleotides: TGTGCCAGCAGCTTCGAGGACTATAATTCACCCCTCCACTTT. Its protein is CASSFEDYNSPLHF.